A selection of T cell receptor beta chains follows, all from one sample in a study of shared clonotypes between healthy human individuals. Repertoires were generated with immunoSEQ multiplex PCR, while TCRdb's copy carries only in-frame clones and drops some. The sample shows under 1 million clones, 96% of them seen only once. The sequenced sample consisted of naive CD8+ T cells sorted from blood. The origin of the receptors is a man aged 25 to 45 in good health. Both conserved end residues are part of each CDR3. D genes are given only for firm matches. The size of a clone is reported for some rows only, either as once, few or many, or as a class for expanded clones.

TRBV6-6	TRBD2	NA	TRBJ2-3	TGTGCCAGCAGTTACGTGGGAGGGAGCACAGATACGCAGTATTTT	CASSYVGGSTDTQYF
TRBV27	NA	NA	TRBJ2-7	TGTGCCAGCAGTCTCGGGACTCCCTACGAGCAGTACTTC	CASSLGTPYEQYF
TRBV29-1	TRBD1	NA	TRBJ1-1	TGCAGCGTTTGGTCGCCAGCGTCCGGGACAGGGAACACTGAAGCTTTCTTT	CSVWSPASGTGNTEAFF
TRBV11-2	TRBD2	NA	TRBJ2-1	TGTGCCAGCAGGCCGGGGGGACTCTACAATGAGCAGTTCTTC	CASRPGGLYNEQFF
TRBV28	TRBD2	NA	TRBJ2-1	TGTGCCAGCAGTCCGGGACTAGCGGGAGTGAATGAGCAGTTCTTC	CASSPGLAGVNEQFF
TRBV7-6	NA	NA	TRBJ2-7	TGTGCCAGCAGCTTAGACCCTAGCAACTACGAGCAGTACTTC	CASSLDPSNYEQYF
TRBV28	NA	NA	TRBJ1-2	TGTGCCAGCAGCCCTCCTGGGGGAGGGGATGGCTACACCTTC	CASSPPGGGDGYTF
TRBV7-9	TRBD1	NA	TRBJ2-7	TGTGCCAGCAGCCGCCCGGACAGGTCGAGCTCCTACGAGCAGTACTTC	CASSRPDRSSSYEQYF
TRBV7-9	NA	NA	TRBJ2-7	TGTGCCAGCAGCTTAGAACTCCCTGGGGCCTACGAGCAGTACTTC	CASSLELPGAYEQYF
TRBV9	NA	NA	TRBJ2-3	TGTGCCAGCAGCGTAGCTAGAACTGGGGGCACAGATACGCAGTATTTT	CASSVARTGGTDTQYF
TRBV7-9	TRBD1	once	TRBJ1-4	TGTGCCAGCACGACAAGGGGGCGGGGTGGTGAAAAACTGTTTTTT	CASTTRGRGGEKLFF
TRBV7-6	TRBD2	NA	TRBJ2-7	TGTGCCAGCAGCCTCCTAGCGGGAGGCTACGAGCAGTACTTC	CASSLLAGGYEQYF
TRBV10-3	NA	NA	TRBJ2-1	TGTGCCATCAGTGATGGGAGAGGCTTTTACAATGAGCAGTTCTTC	CAISDGRGFYNEQFF
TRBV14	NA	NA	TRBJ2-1	TGTGCCAGCAGCCAAGAGATGCCGTACAATGAGCAGTTCTTC	CASSQEMPYNEQFF
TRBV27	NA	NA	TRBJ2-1	TGTGCCAGCAGTTCCCCGGCCCTTGCAGGGCGGGTAGGTAATGAGCAGTTCTTC	CASSSPALAGRVGNEQFF
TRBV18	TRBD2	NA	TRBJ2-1	TGTGCCAGCTCACCGTCTTTAACTAGCGGGCGAGGCAATGAGCAGTTCTTC	CASSPSLTSGRGNEQFF
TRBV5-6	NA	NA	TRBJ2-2	TGTGCCAGTGAGGGGTTTGCGAACACCGGGGAGCTGTTTTTT	CASEGFANTGELFF
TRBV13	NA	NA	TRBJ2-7	TGTGCCAGCAGTTTCACCGGGAACTACGAGCAGTACTTC	CASSFTGNYEQYF
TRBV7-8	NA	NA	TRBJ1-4	TGTGCCAGCAGCTTAATTGTACTTGTGACAGGCCGTGAGGGCCCTAATGAAAAACTGTTTTTT	CASSLIVLVTGREGPNEKLFF
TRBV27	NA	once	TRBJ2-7	TGTGCCAGCAGTGGCACAGGTGGTGACGAGCAGTACTTC	CASSGTGGDEQYF
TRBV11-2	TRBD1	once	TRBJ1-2	TGTGCCAGCACCCAGGGGGTTGTTGGCTACACCTTC	CASTQGVVGYTF
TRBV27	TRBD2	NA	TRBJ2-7	TGTGCCAGCAGTTTAAGGGCTAGCGGCTACGAGCAGTACTTC	CASSLRASGYEQYF
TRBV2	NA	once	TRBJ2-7	TGTGCCAGCAGTGATGGACAGCAAGACGACGAGCAGTACTTC	CASSDGQQDDEQYF
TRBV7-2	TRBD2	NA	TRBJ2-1	TGTGCCAGCAGCTTAGTATCTAGCGGGAGCTATGAGCAGTTCTTC	CASSLVSSGSYEQFF
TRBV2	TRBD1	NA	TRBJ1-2	TGTGCCAGCCCCGACGAGGGACAGAGGGGCTACACCTTC	CASPDEGQRGYTF
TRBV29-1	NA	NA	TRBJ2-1	TGCAGCGTTGAAACGAATTACAATGAGCAGTTCTTC	CSVETNYNEQFF
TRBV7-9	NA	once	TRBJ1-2	TGTGCCAGCAGCCGAATGGGCTTACCAAGGAGCTATGGCTACACCTTC	CASSRMGLPRSYGYTF
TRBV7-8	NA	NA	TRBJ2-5	TGTGCCAGCAGCTTTGAGAGGGAGACCCAGTACTTC	CASSFERETQYF
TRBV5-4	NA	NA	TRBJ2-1	TGTGCCAGCAGCTCCTATCACCCACGCAGTACCCTCTCCAATGAGCAGTTCTTC	CASSSYHPRSTLSNEQFF
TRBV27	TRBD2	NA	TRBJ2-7	TGTGCCAGCAGTTTGGGCGGGAGTTTGCAGTACTTC	CASSLGGSLQYF
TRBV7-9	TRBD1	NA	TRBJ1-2	TGTGCCAGCAGCCTACATACAGGGGGCGACTATGGCTACACCTTC	CASSLHTGGDYGYTF
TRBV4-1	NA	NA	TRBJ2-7	TGCGCCAGCAGCCAAGCCCAAGGATGGGGGGACTCCTACGAGCAGTACTTC	CASSQAQGWGDSYEQYF
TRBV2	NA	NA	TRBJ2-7	TGTGCCAGCAGCGATCCTCAGGAGAGAAGCTCCTACGAGCAGTACTTC	CASSDPQERSSYEQYF